A selection of T cell receptor beta chains follows, all from one sample in a study of blood T cell repertoires in COVID-19. Generated by immunoSEQ multiplex PCR, the TCRdb table keeps only in-frame clones and is missing some. The top ten hold about 4.5% of the sample, which has under 300,000 clones, around four fifths seen once. Sequencing used peripheral blood. These receptors all stem from a man in his sixties who had recovered from COVID-19. CDR3s include the opening cysteine and the closing phenylalanine or tryptophan.

>TRBV27|15
CASDYGGQGNYEQYF
>TRBV30|13
CACNTRNTGELFF
>TRBV12-5|12
CASGLVGETQYF
>TRBV6-5|15
CASSYVRGSNSPLHF
>TRBV25-1|15
CASSAPGTGSGEQFF
>TRBV30|13
CAWGDLLSYEQYF
>TRBV14|17
CASSQDPRLAGVNEQFF
>TRBV5-1|16
CASSKGTVRLNTEAFF
>TRBV12-3/TRBV12-4|11
CASSFSRELFF
>TRBV6-2/TRBV6-3|14
CASSARVGGDEQFF
>TRBV2|13
CATHSGYRYEQYF
>TRBV6-5|13
CASNSVGGNTIYF
>TRBV6-1|14
CASRRDSSNQPQHF
>TRBV3-1/TRBV3-2|14
CASSPTGEASPLHF
>TRBV2|15
CASSEAGGVNTEAFF
>TRBV19|14
CASSQTGTVYEQYF
>TRBV19|15
CASSVPGGSDYGYTF
>TRBV5-1|14
CASSVKSGQETQYF
>TRBV5-8|15
CASSDGTGGVDTQYF
>TRBV12-5|15
CASGLVKTGAGGYTF
>TRBV5-1|19
CASSIGLAGGPPSTDTQYF
>TRBV7-9|16
CASSSDRRAGTGELFF
>TRBV7-6|16
CASSSRGGGVSGELFF
>TRBV6-5|13
CASSHLGGDEAFF
>TRBV29-1|15
CSVGRGTAPTYEQYF
>TRBV11-2|14
CASSLGRRGYGYTF
>TRBV28|12
CASSSTFIGQFF
>TRBV20-1|11
CRLGGTYEQYF
>TRBV5-1|15
CASSFTGTGLNEQFF
>TRBV15|18
CATSRDYSGGRALETQYF
>TRBV19|15
CASSIRGQGIDGYTF
>TRBV24-1|12
CATRASTDTQYF
>TRBV3-1/TRBV3-2|15
CASSQAGFGTGELFF
>TRBV14|13
CASSQVQGSGYTF
>TRBV9|15
CASTLRPVRWNEQFF
>TRBV18|14
CASSPLDRADGYTF
>TRBV15|15
CATSKLIGGTDTQYF
>TRBV6-6|17
CASSLTGGASYNSPLHF